The rows below give T cell receptor beta chains drawn from one sample of a study of response to subunit inactivated influenza vaccine. TCRdb recomputed calls from the RT-PCR reads with MiXCR, one row per CDR3 protein. This sample has 500,000 to 700,000 distinct CDR3 sequences, with 20% to 25% found just once. The same data also went into a second study, on T cells expressing NK-cell markers.

The input for sequencing was CD4+ T cells sorted from PBMCs, taken 12 days after vaccination. Source of these receptors: a man aged 45-60 years who received an inactivated influenza vaccine. CDR3s include the opening cysteine and the closing phenylalanine or tryptophan. The D gene is left open where the match is weak.

TRBJ2-3,TRBV5-1,.,CASSWARGPTDTQYF
TRBJ2-6,TRBV4-3,TRBD2,CASSLLAGGPSANVLTF
TRBJ1-6,TRBV12-3/TRBV12-4,TRBD1,CASSLEGQGKSYNSPLHF
TRBJ2-3,TRBV5-6,.,CASSLAVGGTDTQYF
TRBJ2-4,TRBV2,TRBD1,CASRRGLSAKNIQYF
TRBJ2-3,TRBV7-2,.,CASSLMTDTQYF
TRBJ2-7,TRBV3-1,TRBD1,CASSQDGDSTYEQYF
TRBJ2-1,TRBV20-1,.,CSAPIVGQFF
TRBJ1-5,TRBV19,.,CASSIQNSNQPQHF
TRBJ2-5,TRBV4-3,.,CASSQDYLAQETQYF
TRBJ1-5,TRBV4-2,.,CASSQEGHSWPQHF
TRBJ2-2,TRBV19,TRBD1,CASSTDRAGELFF
TRBJ2-5,TRBV20-1,.,CSARDGRRGETQYF
TRBJ2-5,TRBV5-6,.,CASSLSRVQETQYF
TRBJ2-1,TRBV5-8,.,CASSLSGQGIYNEQFF
TRBJ2-3,TRBV5-1,TRBD2,CASSFSREADTQYF
TRBJ1-1,TRBV4-2,.,CASSQMGAEAFF
TRBJ2-3,TRBV20-1,.,CSARDPGSGGTDTQYF
TRBJ2-5,TRBV5-1,.,CASGQGGETQYF
TRBJ2-1,TRBV19,.,CASGVSSYNEQFF
TRBJ2-5,TRBV5-1,.,CASSSPSGQQETQYF
TRBJ2-5,TRBV12-3/TRBV12-4,.,CASTSSYRQETQYF
TRBJ2-3,TRBV4-3,.,CASSQRPGPTDTQYF
TRBJ2-3,TRBV20-1,TRBD2,CSADTSGGTDTQYF
TRBJ2-6,TRBV6-1,.,CASSERGPEAGANVLTF
TRBJ1-2,TRBV4-2,TRBD1,CASSQGRDRGVGYTF
TRBJ1-6,TRBV3-1,TRBD1,CASSPGQINSPLHF
TRBJ1-4,TRBV6-2/TRBV6-3,.,CASTEGVGWEKLFF
TRBJ2-4,TRBV11-1,.,CASSSSRRRQTVADIQYF
TRBJ1-5,TRBV7-2,.,CASSLIGRGQPQHF
TRBJ2-5,TRBV20-1,TRBD1,CSAVPGQGAGTQYF
TRBJ2-7,TRBV10-3,.,CAISEKGVGGSGSYEQYF
TRBJ1-4,TRBV5-5,.,CASSLSFSAYNEKLFF
TRBJ2-1,TRBV20-1,TRBD2,CSATGGPNNEQFF
TRBJ2-4,TRBV7-2,.,CASSLASGPGVKNIQYF
TRBJ2-5,TRBV3-1,.,CASSRNTEETQYF
TRBJ2-2,TRBV15,TRBD1,CATRGPGQGRTGELFF
TRBJ2-3,TRBV6-1,.,CATNSGREDTQYF
TRBJ1-5,TRBV12-3/TRBV12-4,.,CASSPRWGQVTNQPQHF
TRBJ2-2,TRBV7-2,TRBD2,CASSPRGLATGELFF
TRBJ2-7,TRBV12-3/TRBV12-4,.,CASSFAGTDYEQYF
TRBJ2-3,TRBV5-1,TRBD1,CASSLAETGWADTQYF
TRBJ1-4,TRBV7-6,.,CASSLAQTLGEKLFF
TRBJ1-5,TRBV15,.,CATSRDFRNQPQHF
TRBJ1-1,TRBV29-1,.,CSLGGRGGNTEAFF